The 10 T cell receptor beta chains presented below share a single source sample, sequenced in a study of cytomegalovirus exposure and HLA in healthy donors. PCR used 60 Vbeta primers and 13 Jbeta primers. Profiling relied on immunoSEQ multiplex PCR, and the TCRdb table lists in-frame clones only, not all of them. Seen here are approximately 170,000 clones, approximately 77% observed once, and the top ten hold roughly 7.4%. Sequences were obtained from PBMCs. Receptors were obtained from a male donor in good health and CMV-seropositive.

The V call is TRBV7-9, the J call TRBJ1-4; D unclear. This CDR3 region has 13 residues. Germline loops: CDR1 SEHNR, CDR2 FQNEAQ (reference sequence). V was pared by 1 base and J by 8 bases, with 8 bases between. The CDR3 sequence: CASSLDSGEKLFF. The CDR3 DNA reads TGTGCCAGCAGCTTAGACAGTGGAGAAAAACTGTTTTTT.

This clone was observed a few times. The V call is TRBV5-5, the J call TRBJ2-7; perhaps TRBD2 as D (5 bases). CDR3 length equals 13 residues. Trimming removed 6 bases from V and 6 bases from J, with 16 bases in between. CDR1 SGHKS and CDR2 YYEKEE come from the germline V gene (reference sequence). Written as DNA, the CDR3 is TGTGCCAGCACAACTTCGACGGCGGGCGAGCAGTACTTC. It is translated as CASTTSTAGEQYF. The full variable domain, with the rest looked up from reference TRBV5-5 and TRBJ2-7, is DAGVTQSPTHLIKTRGQQVTLRCSPISGHKSVSWYQQVLGQGPQFIFQYYEKEERGRGNFPDRFSARQFPNYSSELNVNALLLGDSALYLCASTTSTAGEQYFGPGTRLTVT.

The CDR3: CAWSVLAGNTIYF. The CDR3 DNA is TGTGCCTGGAGTGTACTGGCTGGAAACACCATATATTTT. The chain carries TRBV30 and TRBJ1-3, with D unclear. Trimming shortened V by 0 bases and J by 2 bases, and 5 bases separated the two germline ends. This CDR3 comprises 13 residues. CDR1 is GTSNPN and CDR2 is SVGIG in the germline V gene (reference sequence).

The CDR3 loop reads CASSKAYRSTDTQYF. As DNA, the CDR3 is TGTGCCAGCAGCAAAGCGTACAGGAGCACAGATACGCAGTATTTT. The chain joins TRBV7-6 to TRBJ2-3; possible D gene TRBD1, 5 bases. The germline CDR1 and CDR2 sequences are SGHVS and FNYEAQ. Trimming shortened V by 5 bases and J by 0 bases, and 12 bases separated the two germline ends. The length of the CDR3 is 15 residues. The full variable domain, its missing parts supplied by reference TRBV7-6 and TRBJ2-3, is GAGVSQSPRYKVTKRGQDVALRCDPISGHVSLYWYRQALGQGPEFLTYFNYEAQQDKSGLPNDRFSAERPEGSISTLTIQRTEQRDSAMYRCASSKAYRSTDTQYFGPGTRLTVL.

The chain recombines TRBV2 with TRBJ2-3; 13 positions agree with TRBD2. V trimming: 6 bases; J trimming: 2 bases; junction bases outside the gene matches: 2. Germline lookup yields CDR1 SNHLY and CDR2 FYNNEI. This CDR3 spans 15 amino acids. CDR3 sequence: CASRGLAGLTDTQYF. The CDR3 bases are TGTGCCAGCAGGGGACTAGCGGGGCTCACAGATACGCAGTATTTT.

CDR3: CASSESGTRGDTQYF. CDR3 sequence (DNA): TGTGCCAGCAGTGAATCGGGTACCCGGGGAGATACGCAGTATTTT. The V call is TRBV25-1, the J call TRBJ2-3, with a tentative D call TRBD2 (5 bases). This CDR3 has 15 amino acids. The ends were cut back, 1 base at V and 5 bases at J, with 13 bases in the middle. Germline V gene lookup returns CDR1 MGHDK and CDR2 SYGVNS.

The chain employs TRBV5-1 and TRBJ2-1, with 11 bases identical to TRBD2. The CDR3 extends over 16 amino acids. J was trimmed by 4 bases and V by 2 bases; bases with no gene match: 5. Germline V gene data show CDR1 as SGHRS and CDR2 as YFSETQ. This chain's CDR3 is CASSLSSGGTYNEQFF. The CDR3 coding sequence is TGCGCCAGCAGCTTATCTAGCGGGGGGACGTACAATGAGCAGTTCTTC.

The V and J genes are TRBV5-1 and TRBJ1-1; D remains unclear. The CDR3 covers 15 residues. V dropped 1 base and J dropped 1 base, with 11 bases sitting between them. The germline gives CDR1 SGHRS, CDR2 YFSETQ. The CDR3 region is CASSLIQAGNTEAFF. The CDR3 region has the DNA TGCGCCAGCAGCTTGATCCAGGCTGGGAACACTGAAGCTTTCTTT.

The rearrangement joins TRBV2 to TRBJ1-1, with no clear D. The CDR3 is made up of 13 amino acids. Per the germline V gene, CDR1 is SNHLY and CDR2 is FYNNEI. The V end was cut by 6 bases, the J end by 2 bases, with 10 bases between. The CDR3 loop reads CASRDTLNTEAFF. DNA for the CDR3: TGTGCCAGCAGAGACACCCTCAACACTGAAGCTTTCTTT.

The chain joins TRBV7-6 to TRBJ2-7; 13 bases fit TRBD2. This CDR3 comprises 16 residues. Germline V lookup: CDR1 SGHVS, CDR2 FNYEAQ. V dropped 5 bases and J dropped 0; count of bases not matched to a gene: 4. CDR3 protein: CASSPGTSGASYEQYF. CDR3 sequence (DNA): TGTGCCAGCAGCCCAGGGACTAGCGGGGCCTCCTACGAGCAGTACTTC.